This TCR beta chain emerged from a study of vaccination and CD4 T cells after COVID-19. Concerning this clonotype: Antigen specificity is unknown.

An Oncomine TCR Beta short-read assay was used to sequence the DNA from cultured CD4+ T cells. MiXCR, applied by TCRdb to the PCR reads, yields one record per CDR3 protein. This table holds about 20,000 distinct CDR3 sequences, roughly 50% found once. Germline-derived CDR1 and CDR2 are GTSNPN and SVGIG (reference sequence). The CDR3 spans 14 residues. The trim removed 0 bases at V and 7 bases at J, leaving 7 bases unmatched. Stated treatment: roughly nine-day PBMC culture with coronavirus spike peptide pools or control peptides (ViraFEST assay). The authors cultured two million PBMCs per well with 7.5 to 10 IU/ml IL-2 and about 10 ug/ml peptide pools.

V usage is TRBV30 and J usage is TRBJ1-2, with TRBD1 matching over 8 bases. Sequencing was performed on CD4+ T cells from blood, cultured in vitro. This receptor was taken from a human donor who had recovered from COVID-19. The CDR3 nucleotides read TGTGCCTGGAGTGTAAACAGGGGGATAAGTGGCTACACCTTC. Translation: CAWSVNRGISGYTF.